A single sample gave rise to the 30 T cell receptor beta chains below, sequenced in a study of blood T cell repertoires in COVID-19. Only in-frame clones appear in the TCRdb table, and some are missing; sequencing was by immunoSEQ multiplex PCR. The top ten hold approximately 17% of the sample, which has a few hundred thousand clones, more than 85% seen once. Sequenced input: PBMCs or T cells enriched from blood (not recorded which). These TCRs come from a woman in her twenties or thirties who had recovered from COVID-19.

This chain joins TRBV2 and TRBJ2-1, with D perhaps matching TRBD1 (7 bases). Per the germline V gene, CDR1 is SNHLY and CDR2 is FYNNEI. V was cut by 4 bases and J by 0 bases, with 13 bases left in between. This CDR3 is 16 amino acids long. The CDR3 DNA follows: TGTGCCAGCAGTGTGAGTCAGGGGGGCTCCTACAATGAGCAGTTCTTC. Translated, it gives CASSVSQGGSYNEQFF.

This chain uses TRBV30 with TRBJ2-6, with D perhaps TRBD1 (7 bases). Trimming removed 2 bases at V and 2 bases at J, with 19 bases between. Germline V gives CDR1 GTSNPN, CDR2 SVGIG (reference sequence). This CDR3 region has 18 residues. The CDR3 DNA reads TGTGCCTGGAGTCCGCTCAGGGGGGCCGGGGCTGGGGCCAACGTCCTGACTTTC. Its protein is CAWSPLRGAGAGANVLTF.

This rearrangement joins TRBV1 to TRBJ1-4. TRBV1 is a known pseudogene. The CDR3 runs to 15 residues. The CDR3 loop is CTSSQGKLGGEKLFF. The CDR3 DNA follows: TGCACCAGCAGCCAAGGGAAGCTGGGGGGGGAAAAACTGTTTTTT.

The chain combines TRBV7-8 with TRBJ1-1; possibly TRBD1 for D (5 bases). Trimming took 7 bases from V and 4 from J, leaving 16 bases between them. The CDR3 loop spans 14 amino acids. Germline V lookup: CDR1 SGHVS, CDR2 FQNEAQ. The CDR3, as DNA: TGTGCCAGCAACCTATGGGGGGGAGGCACTGAAGCTTTCTTT. It translates to CASNLWGGGTEAFF.

The chain combines TRBV7-2 with TRBJ2-1, with 12 nucleotides matching TRBD2. The CDR3 spans 15 residues. Unmatched junction bases numbered 3, after V lost 1 base and J lost 8 bases. Germline loops: CDR1 SGHTA, CDR2 FQGNSA. CDR3 coding DNA: TGTGCCAGCAGCTTAGGACTAGCGGGAGCCGATGAGCAGTTCTTC. Its translation: CASSLGLAGADEQFF.

The J gene is TRBJ1-6, the V gene TRBV18; 10 bases fit TRBD1. Trimming took 4 bases from V and 11 from J; bases not matched to a gene: 11. CDR3 length: 16 amino acids. The germline gives CDR1 KGHSH, CDR2 LQKENI. In DNA, the CDR3 is TGTGCCAGCTCACGCCGGGACAGGGGAACGGGGGCACCCCTCCACTTT. As protein: CASSRRDRGTGAPLHF. The full variable domain, completed using reference TRBV18 and TRBJ1-6, is NAGVMQNPRHLVRRRGQEARLRCSPMKGHSHVYWYRQLPEEGLKFMVYLQKENIIDESGMPKERFSAEFPKEGPSILRIQQVVRGDSAAYFCASSRRDRGTGAPLHFGNGTRLTVT.

CDR3 DNA sequence: TGTGCCAGCAGTCCCCAAGTCAGCAGGGGGTATGGCTACACCTTC. This encodes CASSPQVSRGYGYTF. This chain links TRBV28 with TRBJ1-2, with 7 bases identical to TRBD1. V was clipped by 5 bases and J by 5 bases; unmatched bases: 11. CDR3 size: 15 residues. The germline CDR1 and CDR2 sequences are MDHEN and SYDVKM.

CDR3: CASSQVGQGYDYGYTF. The DNA of the CDR3 is TGTGCCAGCAGCCAAGTCGGACAGGGGTACGACTATGGCTACACCTTC. This sequence joins TRBV3-1 (or the pseudogene TRBV3-2) and TRBJ1-2, with 9 bases matching TRBD1. Germline V gene lookup returns CDR1 LGHDT and CDR2 YNNKEL (reference sequence). V shed 1 base and J 3 bases; nucleotides not matched to a gene: 6. The length of the CDR3 is 16 residues.

The chain employs TRBV24-1 and TRBJ1-5; D remains unclear. Germline V gene lookup returns CDR1 KGHDR and CDR2 SFDVKD. This CDR3 comprises 14 residues. The germline V and J ends were trimmed by 5 bases and 5 bases, with 12 bases remaining between them. The CDR3 region has the DNA TGTGCCACCAGTGCCCTAGGCGAGGATCAGCCCCAGCATTTT. As protein: CATSALGEDQPQHF.

V gene TRBV10-3 combines with J gene TRBJ1-6; the D is unclear. Germline V lookup: CDR1 ENHRY, CDR2 SYGVKD. V lost 10 bases and J 8 bases, leaving 15 bases between the germline ends. This CDR3 is 13 amino acids long. For the CDR3, the DNA is TGTGCCACGAAACACATTGTGGATTCACCCCTCCACTTT. As protein: CATKHIVDSPLHF.

The chain recombines TRBV2 with TRBJ2-4; D possibly corresponds to TRBD2 (5 bases). The V end was cut by 5 bases, the J end by 0 bases, with 17 bases between. This CDR3 has 17 residues. Germline-derived CDR1 and CDR2 are SNHLY and FYNNEI. CDR3 DNA sequence: TGTGCCAGCAGTCGCACAATAGCGAGACAAGCCAAAAACATTCAGTACTTC. Translating gives CASSRTIARQAKNIQYF.

V is TRBV7-3 and J is TRBJ1-1; D is ambiguous. Trimming pared 2 bases from V and 6 bases from J, leaving 10 bases between. The germline V gene has CDR1 SGHTA and CDR2 FQGTGA. The CDR3 is 13 amino acids. As DNA, the CDR3 is TGTGCCAGCAGCTTATTGTCTCCTCCTGAAGCTTTCTTT. Translation: CASSLLSPPEAFF.

The chain uses TRBV18 and TRBJ2-4, with 8 positions matching TRBD2. Trimming removed 0 bases from V and 6 bases from J; junction bases left unmatched: 4. The CDR3 is made up of 15 amino acids. CDR1 is KGHSH, CDR2 LQKENI, per germline. CDR3 nucleotide sequence: TGTGCCAGCTCACCACCGATAGCGGGATTAAACATTCAGTACTTC. Its translation is CASSPPIAGLNIQYF.

The CDR3 reads CASSRDRDNYGYTF. For the CDR3, the DNA is TGTGCCAGCAGTCGGGACAGAGATAACTATGGCTACACCTTC. V gene TRBV6-5 combines with J gene TRBJ1-2; TRBD1 matches at 7 bases. The J segment lost 1 base and the V segment lost 5 bases, leaving 4 bases of the junction unmatched. The CDR3 extends over 14 amino acids. In germline, CDR1 is MNHEY, CDR2 SVGAGI.

V is TRBV11-2 and J is TRBJ1-3; D is possibly TRBD1 (5 bases). The CDR3 spans 16 residues. V was shortened by 6 bases and J by 0 bases, with 15 bases between the two germline ends. The germline gives CDR1 SGHAT, CDR2 FQNNGV. The CDR3 DNA reads TGTGCCAGCAGATCTCTCCAGGGAGGCTCTGGAAACACCATATATTTT. As protein: CASRSLQGGSGNTIYF.

V and J are TRBV9 and TRBJ2-3, with unresolved D. CDR3 length: 13 residues. Trimming removed 2 bases at V and 5 bases at J, with 9 bases between. In germline, CDR1 is SGDLS, CDR2 YYNGEE. The CDR3 DNA is TGTGCCAGCAGCGTGAATAGTGGAGATACGCAGTATTTT. This gives the protein CASSVNSGDTQYF. The variable domain in full, completed from reference TRBV9 and TRBJ2-3, reads DSGVTQTPKHLITATGQRVTLRCSPRSGDLSVYWYQQSLDQGLQFLIQYYNGEERAKGNILERFSAQQFPDLHSELNLSSLELGDSALYFCASSVNSGDTQYFGPGTRLTVL.

The CDR3 sequence is CASSYDMTSGGQETQYF. CDR3 nucleotides: TGTGCCAGCAGTTACGATATGACTAGCGGGGGACAAGAGACCCAGTACTTC. This chain links TRBV6-2 or TRBV6-3 with TRBJ2-5; 12 bases are shared with TRBD2. The trim removed 2 bases at V and 2 bases at J, leaving 6 bases unmatched. From germline, CDR1 is MNHEY and CDR2 SVGEGT. CDR3 length: 17 residues.

The J gene is TRBJ2-7, the V gene TRBV27, with 8 bases fitting TRBD2. CDR3 length: 16 residues. The V segment lost 8 bases and the J segment 6 bases; nucleotides outside the gene matches: 18. CDR1 is MNHEY, CDR2 SMNVEV, per germline (reference sequence). CDR3 loop: CASGRGGSGRRGEQYF. The CDR3 DNA follows: TGTGCCAGCGGACGCGGAGGGAGCGGGAGAAGGGGCGAGCAGTACTTC.

The chain has TRBV19 and TRBJ1-1; D may be TRBD1 (5 bases). The CDR3 covers 13 residues. V was cut by 5 bases and J by 3 bases, with 10 bases left in between. Germline-derived CDR1 and CDR2 are LNHDA and SQIVND (reference sequence). CDR3 sequence (DNA): TGTGCCAGTAGTTCCGGAGGGGACACTGAAGCTTTCTTT. The encoded protein is CASSSGGDTEAFF.

The chain joins TRBV5-6 to TRBJ2-7; possible D gene TRBD2, 5 bases. The CDR3 extends over 14 amino acids. Germline-derived CDR1 and CDR2 are SGHDT and YYEEEE. The V and J ends lost 1 base and 0 bases respectively, with 8 bases between them. In DNA, the CDR3 is TGTGCCAGCAGCTTGACGGGGTCCTCCTACGAGCAGTACTTC. It yields the protein CASSLTGSSYEQYF.

The chain combines TRBV28 with TRBJ1-2; no definite D call. This CDR3 comprises 13 residues. The germline V gene encodes CDR1 MDHEN and CDR2 SYDVKM. With 5 bases removed from V and 4 bases from J, the gap between germline ends came to 11 bases. CDR3 loop: CASSVPTAYGYTF. The DNA of the CDR3 is TGTGCCAGCAGTGTACCTACAGCCTATGGCTACACCTTC.

The CDR3 loop reads CASRADYGPNNSPLHF. Written as DNA, the CDR3 is TGTGCCAGCAGGGCCGACTACGGACCGAATAATTCACCCCTCCACTTT. This chain links TRBV28 with TRBJ1-6; D is ambiguous. Trimming took 6 bases from V and 5 from J, leaving 17 bases between them. The CDR3 runs 16 residues. In germline, CDR1 is MDHEN, CDR2 SYDVKM.

Regarding this clone: A much larger clone sits a single nucleotide away, making a read error possible. Other nucleotide sequences in the sample specify the same CDR3. CDR3 DNA sequence: TGTGCCAGCAGCCAGACGGGGGGCTATGGCTACACCTTC. This translates into CASSQTGGYGYTF. V is TRBV3-1 (or the pseudogene TRBV3-2) and J is TRBJ1-2, with D possibly being TRBD1 (5 bases). The CDR3 totals 13 residues. The germline V and J ends were trimmed by 3 bases and 4 bases, with 9 bases remaining between them. Per germline, CDR1 LGHDT and CDR2 YNNKEL (reference sequence).

The chain combines TRBV3-1 (or the pseudogene TRBV3-2) with TRBJ1-1, with D possibly being TRBD1 (5 bases). Germline V lookup: CDR1 LGHDT, CDR2 YNNKEL (reference sequence). V was cut by 0 bases and J by 0 bases, with 8 bases left in between. The CDR3 covers 15 residues. The CDR3 reads CASSQEGQLNTEAFF. For the CDR3, the DNA is TGTGCCAGCAGCCAAGAGGGGCAGTTGAACACTGAAGCTTTCTTT.

The genes are TRBV2 and TRBJ1-3, with a weak D call TRBD1 (5 bases). CDR3 length: 13 residues. V shed 5 bases and J shed 0 bases, with 5 bases lying between them. The germline CDR1 and CDR2 sequences are SNHLY and FYNNEI. For the CDR3, the DNA is TGTGCCAGCAGTCAGGGCTCTGGAAACACCATATATTTT. Translating gives CASSQGSGNTIYF.

In this sample, this clone turned up a few times. This chain links TRBV12-3 or TRBV12-4 with TRBJ2-1; D is ambiguous. Trimming stripped 2 bases from V and 9 bases from J, with 8 bases between. CDR3 length: 12 residues. CDR3 in amino acids: CASSLTNGEQFF. CDR3 nucleotide sequence: TGTGCCAGCAGTTTAACAAATGGTGAGCAGTTCTTC.

Points on this clone: One end of the junction does not line up with germline, which may come from a read error. V gene TRBV4-1 combines with J gene TRBJ1-6; D unclear. The CDR3 consists of 14 residues. CDR1 and CDR2 from the germline V gene are MGHRA and YSYEKL. CDR3 sequence (DNA): TGCGCCAGCAGCCAAGATCCGGGGAATTCGCCCCTCCACTTT. It is translated as CASSQDPGNSPLHF.

This chain uses TRBV5-8 with TRBJ2-1, with D perhaps matching TRBD2 (5 bases). CDR3 size: 17 residues. Looked up from germline, CDR1 is SGHTS and CDR2 is YDEGEE. With 2 bases removed from V and 5 bases from J, the gap between germline ends came to 20 bases. For the CDR3, the DNA is TGTGCCAGCAGCTTTGGACTGGCTCCCGTCGGGAACAATGAGCAGTTCTTC. This codes for CASSFGLAPVGNNEQFF.

The chain couples TRBV5-1 to TRBJ1-1, with D maybe TRBD1 (5 bases). V lost 0 bases to trimming and J lost 5 bases, with 11 bases between them. CDR3 size: 14 residues. Germline values: CDR1 SGHRS, CDR2 YFSETQ. The CDR3 DNA reads TGCGCCAGCAGCTTGGGACAGCGGGAGACTGAAGCTTTCTTT. Encoded protein: CASSLGQRETEAFF.

The J gene is TRBJ1-6, the V gene TRBV27; tentative D call: TRBD1 (6 bases). CDR1 is MNHEY, CDR2 SMNVEV, per germline (reference sequence). Trimming stripped 1 base from V and 5 bases from J, with 9 bases between. The CDR3 is 15 residues long. This CDR3 is CASSLFRGDNSPLHF. The CDR3 coding sequence is TGTGCCAGCAGTTTATTCAGGGGCGATAATTCACCCCTCCACTTT.